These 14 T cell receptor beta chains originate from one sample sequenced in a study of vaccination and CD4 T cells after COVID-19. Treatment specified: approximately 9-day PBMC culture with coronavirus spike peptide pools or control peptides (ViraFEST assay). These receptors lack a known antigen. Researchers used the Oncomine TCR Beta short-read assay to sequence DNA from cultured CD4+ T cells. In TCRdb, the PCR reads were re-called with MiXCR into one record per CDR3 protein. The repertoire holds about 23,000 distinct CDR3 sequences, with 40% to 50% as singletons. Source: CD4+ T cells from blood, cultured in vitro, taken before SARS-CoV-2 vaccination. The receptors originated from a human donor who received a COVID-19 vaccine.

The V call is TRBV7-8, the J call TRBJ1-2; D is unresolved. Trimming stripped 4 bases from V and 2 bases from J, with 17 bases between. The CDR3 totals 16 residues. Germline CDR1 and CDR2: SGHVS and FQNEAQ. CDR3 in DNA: TGTGCCAGCAGCTCGGTAATCGGACGGGGAAACTATGGCTACACCTTC. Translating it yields CASSSVIGRGNYGYTF.

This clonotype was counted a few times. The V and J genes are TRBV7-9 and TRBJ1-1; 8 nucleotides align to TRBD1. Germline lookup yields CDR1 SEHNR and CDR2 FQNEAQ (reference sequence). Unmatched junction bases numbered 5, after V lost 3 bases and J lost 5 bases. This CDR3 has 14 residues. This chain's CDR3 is CASSLTGDRTEAFF. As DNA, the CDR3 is TGTGCCAGCAGCTTGACAGGGGATCGGACTGAAGCTTTCTTT.

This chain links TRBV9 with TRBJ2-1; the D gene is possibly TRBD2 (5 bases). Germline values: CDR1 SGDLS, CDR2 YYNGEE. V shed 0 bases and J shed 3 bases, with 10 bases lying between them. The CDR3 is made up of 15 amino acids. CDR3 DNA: TGTGCCAGCAGCGTAGGAAGTACTAGCTACAATGAGCAGTTCTTC. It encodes CASSVGSTSYNEQFF.

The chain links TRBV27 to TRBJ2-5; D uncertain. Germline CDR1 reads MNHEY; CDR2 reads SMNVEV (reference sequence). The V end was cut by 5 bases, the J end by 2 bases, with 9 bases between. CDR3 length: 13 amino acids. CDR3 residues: CASSRNGQETQYF. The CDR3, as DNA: TGTGCCAGCAGTCGTAACGGACAAGAGACCCAGTACTTC.

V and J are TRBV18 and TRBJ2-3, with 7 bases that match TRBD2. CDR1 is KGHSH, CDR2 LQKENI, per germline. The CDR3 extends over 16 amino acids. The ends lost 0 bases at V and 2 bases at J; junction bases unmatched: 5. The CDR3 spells CASSPPGTTTTDTQYF. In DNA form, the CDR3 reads TGTGCCAGCTCACCACCCGGGACTACTACCACAGATACGCAGTATTTT.

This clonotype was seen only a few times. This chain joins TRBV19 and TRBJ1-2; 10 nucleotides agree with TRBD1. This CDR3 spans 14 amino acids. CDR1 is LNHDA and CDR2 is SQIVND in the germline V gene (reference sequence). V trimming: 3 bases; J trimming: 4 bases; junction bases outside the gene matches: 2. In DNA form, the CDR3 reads TGTGCCAGTAGTATTGGACAGGGGGGCTATGGCTACACCTTC. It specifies CASSIGQGGYGYTF.

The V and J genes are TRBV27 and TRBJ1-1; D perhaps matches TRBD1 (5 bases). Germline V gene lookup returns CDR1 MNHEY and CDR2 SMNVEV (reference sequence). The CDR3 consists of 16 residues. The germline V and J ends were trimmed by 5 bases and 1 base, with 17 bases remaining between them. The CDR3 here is CASSPDSTKRNTEAFF. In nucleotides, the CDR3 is TGTGCCAGCAGTCCCGACAGTACCAAGAGGAACACTGAAGCTTTCTTT.

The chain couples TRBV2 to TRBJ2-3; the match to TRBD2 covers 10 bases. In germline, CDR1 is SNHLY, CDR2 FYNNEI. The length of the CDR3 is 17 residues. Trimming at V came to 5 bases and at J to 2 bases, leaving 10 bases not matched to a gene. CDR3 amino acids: CASSLPIAGGFTDTQYF. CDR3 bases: TGTGCCAGCAGTCTCCCTATAGCGGGGGGTTTCACAGATACGCAGTATTTT.

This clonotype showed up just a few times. The CDR3, as DNA: TGTGCCAGCAGCTTAGTTCCCAGACGGGACAGGACCGTCGGCTACACCTTC. Its protein is CASSLVPRRDRTVGYTF. The chain joins TRBV7-2 to TRBJ1-2, with 8 bases fitting TRBD1. Germline V gene sequence: CDR1 SGHTA, CDR2 FQGNSA. Trimming took 1 base from V and 8 from J; bases not matched to a gene: 15. The CDR3 totals 17 residues.

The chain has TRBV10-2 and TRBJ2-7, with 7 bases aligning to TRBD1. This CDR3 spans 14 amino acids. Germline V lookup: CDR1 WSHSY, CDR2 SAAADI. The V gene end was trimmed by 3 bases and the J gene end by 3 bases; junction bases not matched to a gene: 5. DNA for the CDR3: TGCGCCAGCAGTGATGACCCAGGGGGCTACGAGCAGTACTTC. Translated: CASSDDPGGYEQYF.

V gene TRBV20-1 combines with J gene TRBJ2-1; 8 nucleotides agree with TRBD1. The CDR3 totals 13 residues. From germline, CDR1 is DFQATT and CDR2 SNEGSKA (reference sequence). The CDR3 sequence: CSAGGMGYNEQFF. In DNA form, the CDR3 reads TGCAGCGCAGGGGGCATGGGGTACAATGAGCAGTTCTTC.

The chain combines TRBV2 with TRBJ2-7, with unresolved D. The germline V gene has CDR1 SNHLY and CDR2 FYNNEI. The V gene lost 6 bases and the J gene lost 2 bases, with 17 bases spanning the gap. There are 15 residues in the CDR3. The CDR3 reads CASSAFGQLAYEQYF. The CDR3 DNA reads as TGTGCCAGCAGCGCCTTTGGGCAGTTGGCCTACGAGCAGTACTTC.

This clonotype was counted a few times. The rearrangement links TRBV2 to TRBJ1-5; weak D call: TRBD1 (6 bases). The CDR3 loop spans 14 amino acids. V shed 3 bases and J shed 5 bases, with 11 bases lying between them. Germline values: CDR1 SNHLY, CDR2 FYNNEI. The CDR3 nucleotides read TGTGCCAGCAGTGATTTGGCAGGGGATCAGCCCCAGCATTTT. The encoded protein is CASSDLAGDQPQHF.

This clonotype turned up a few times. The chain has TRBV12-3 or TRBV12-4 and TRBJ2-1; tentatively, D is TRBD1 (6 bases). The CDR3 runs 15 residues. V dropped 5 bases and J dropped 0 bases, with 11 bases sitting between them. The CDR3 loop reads CASSKQGFSYNEQFF. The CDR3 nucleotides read TGTGCCAGCAGTAAACAGGGCTTCTCCTACAATGAGCAGTTCTTC.